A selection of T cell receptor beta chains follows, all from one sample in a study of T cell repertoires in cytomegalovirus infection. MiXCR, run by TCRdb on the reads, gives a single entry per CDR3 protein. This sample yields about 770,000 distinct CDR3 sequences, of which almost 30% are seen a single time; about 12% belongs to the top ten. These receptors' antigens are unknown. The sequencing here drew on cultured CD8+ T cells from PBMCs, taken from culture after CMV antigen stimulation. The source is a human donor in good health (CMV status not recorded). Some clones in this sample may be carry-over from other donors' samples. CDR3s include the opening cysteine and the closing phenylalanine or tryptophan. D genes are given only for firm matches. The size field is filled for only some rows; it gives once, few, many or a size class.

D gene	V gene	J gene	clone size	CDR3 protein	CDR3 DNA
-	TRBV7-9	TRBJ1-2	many	CASSNNIVGGINYGYTF	TGTGCCAGCAGCAACAACATTGTAGGAGGGATTAACTATGGCTACACCTTC
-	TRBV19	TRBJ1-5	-	CASSTSKPVQFQPQHF	TGTGCCAGTAGTACCTCAAAGCCAGTGCAGTTTCAGCCCCAGCATTTT
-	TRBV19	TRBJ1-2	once	CASSPPEFYGYTF	TGTGCCAGTAGTCCCCCGGAGTTCTATGGCTACACCTTC
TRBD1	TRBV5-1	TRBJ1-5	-	CASSWKTGGPQHF	TGCGCCAGCAGCTGGAAGACAGGGGGGCCCCAGCATTTT
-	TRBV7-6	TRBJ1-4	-	CASGGGDEKLFF	TGTGCCAGCGGCGGAGGTGACGAAAAACTGTTTTTT
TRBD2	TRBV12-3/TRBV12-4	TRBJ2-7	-	CASSPRGVPHEQYF	TGTGCCAGCAGTCCACGGGGGGTTCCACACGAGCAGTACTTC
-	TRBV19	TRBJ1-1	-	CASSMNPTIRRVNTEAFF	TGTGCCAGTAGTATGAATCCTACTATCAGGAGGGTGAACACTGAAGCTTTCTTT
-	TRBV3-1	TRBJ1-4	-	CASSPRLDYNEKLFF	TGTGCCAGCAGCCCTCGGCTGGATTACAATGAAAAACTGTTTTTT
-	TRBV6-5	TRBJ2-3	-	CASSYSSDNPSTDTQYF	TGTGCCAGCAGTTACTCCAGTGATAACCCGAGCACAGATACGCAGTATTTT
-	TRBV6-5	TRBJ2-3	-	CASSPFTRGTDTQYF	TGTGCCAGCAGTCCCTTCACGCGGGGCACAGATACGCAGTATTTT
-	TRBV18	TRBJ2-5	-	CASSPQGFQETQYF	TGTGCCAGCTCACCACAGGGATTCCAAGAGACCCAGTACTTC
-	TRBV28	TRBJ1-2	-	CASSPQTDPFYGYTF	TGTGCCAGCAGTCCCCAGACCGATCCTTTCTATGGCTACACCTTC
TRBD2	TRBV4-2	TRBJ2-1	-	CASSQFPGTSGPRSSYNEQFF	TGTGCCAGCAGCCAATTTCCCGGGACTAGCGGCCCTAGGAGCTCCTACAATGAGCAGTTCTTC
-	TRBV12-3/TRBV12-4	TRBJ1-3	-	CASNTGSQGNTIYF	TGTGCCAGCAATACCGGCAGCCAAGGAAACACCATATATTTT
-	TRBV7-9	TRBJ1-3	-	CASSLTLDSGNTIYF	TGTGCCAGCAGCTTAACCCTGGATTCTGGAAACACCATATATTTT
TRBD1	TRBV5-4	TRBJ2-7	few	CASSFGTDKYEQYF	TGTGCCAGCAGCTTTGGGACAGACAAATACGAGCAGTACTTC
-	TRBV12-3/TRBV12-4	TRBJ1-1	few	CASSLLVPNTEAFF	TGTGCCAGCAGTTTACTCGTGCCGAACACTGAAGCTTTCTTT
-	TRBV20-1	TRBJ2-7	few	CSARDSGVAYEQYF	TGCAGTGCTAGAGATTCGGGGGTCGCCTACGAGCAGTACTTC
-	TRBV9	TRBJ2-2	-	CASNNLGGGFTGELFF	TGTGCCAGTAACAACCTAGGGGGGGGTTTCACCGGGGAGCTGTTTTTT
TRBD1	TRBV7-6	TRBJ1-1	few	CASSLVRRDRAFNTEAFF	TGTGCCAGCAGCTTAGTGCGTCGGGACAGGGCTTTTAACACTGAAGCTTTCTTT
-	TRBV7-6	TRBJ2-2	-	CVSSLVRYTRTGELFF	TGTGTCAGCAGCTTAGTGAGGTATACGAGGACCGGGGAGCTGTTTTTT
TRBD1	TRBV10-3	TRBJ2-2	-	CAIRTYRRDRPNTGELFF	TGTGCCATCAGGACCTACAGACGGGACAGGCCAAACACCGGGGAGCTGTTTTTT
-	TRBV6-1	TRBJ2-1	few	CASSERSYNEQFF	TGTGCCAGCAGTGAAAGGTCGTACAATGAGCAGTTCTTC
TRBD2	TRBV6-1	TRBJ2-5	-	CASSEGPYSGGAGETQYF	TGTGCCAGCAGTGAAGGCCCCTACAGCGGGGGGGCGGGAGAGACCCAGTACTTC
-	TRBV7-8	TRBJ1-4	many	CASSLAGWGTAATNEKLFF	TGTGCCAGCAGCTTAGCGGGGTGGGGGACCGCCGCAACTAATGAAAAACTGTTTTTT
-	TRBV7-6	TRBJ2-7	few	CASSPGTIPYEQYF	TGTGCCAGCAGCCCGGGGACAATACCCTACGAGCAGTACTTC
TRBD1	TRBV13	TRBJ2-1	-	CASSLDDRDPRDEQFF	TGTGCCAGCAGCCTAGACGACAGGGACCCACGGGATGAGCAGTTCTTC
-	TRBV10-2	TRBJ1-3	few	CASSDQGLRGNTIYF	TGCGCCAGCAGTGACCAGGGATTGAGGGGAAACACCATATATTTT
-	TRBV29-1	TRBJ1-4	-	CSVAWVATNEKLFF	TGCAGCGTAGCATGGGTTGCAACTAATGAAAAACTGTTTTTT
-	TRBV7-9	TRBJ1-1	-	CASTVAGGNTEAFF	TGTGCCAGCACCGTAGCGGGAGGGAACACTGAAGCTTTCTTT
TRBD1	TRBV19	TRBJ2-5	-	CASSLADRGTETQYF	TGTGCCAGTAGCCTGGCGGACAGGGGCACAGAGACCCAGTACTTC
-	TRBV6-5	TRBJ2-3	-	CATSWRGQDTQYF	TGTGCCACCTCCTGGCGGGGACAAGATACGCAGTATTTT
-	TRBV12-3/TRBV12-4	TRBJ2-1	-	CVSSLGGGAMNEQFF	TGTGTCAGCAGTTTAGGGGGGGGGGCCATGAATGAGCAGTTCTTC
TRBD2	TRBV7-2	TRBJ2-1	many	CASSPVGGDVSYNEQFF	TGTGCCAGCAGCCCAGTGGGAGGGGACGTATCCTACAATGAGCAGTTCTTC
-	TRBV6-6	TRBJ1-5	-	CASSGPGHAGGNQPQHF	TGTGCCAGCAGTGGGCCGGGACACGCGGGGGGCAATCAGCCCCAGCATTTT
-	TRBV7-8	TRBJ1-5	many	CASSLGGFGGSNQPQHF	TGTGCCAGCAGCTTAGGGGGTTTTGGAGGAAGCAATCAGCCCCAGCATTTT
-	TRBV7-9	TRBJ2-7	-	CASSGYSGTTKSYEQYF	TGTGCCAGCAGCGGATACAGCGGGACAACCAAATCCTACGAGCAGTACTTC
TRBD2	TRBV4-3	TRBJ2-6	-	CASSQEGTSGGSGANVLTF	TGCGCCAGCAGCCAAGAAGGGACTAGCGGGGGCTCTGGGGCCAACGTCCTGACTTTC
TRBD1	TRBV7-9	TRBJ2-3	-	CASTQGQEKLTDTQYF	TGTGCCAGCACCCAAGGACAGGAGAAACTGACAGATACGCAGTATTTT
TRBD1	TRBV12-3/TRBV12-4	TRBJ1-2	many	CASSSTAGQGHYGYTF	TGTGCCAGCAGTTCAACTGCGGGACAGGGGCACTATGGCTACACCTTC
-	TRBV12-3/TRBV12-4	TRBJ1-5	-	CASSKEVSNQPQHF	TGTGCCAGCAGTAAGGAGGTCAGCAATCAGCCCCAGCATTTT
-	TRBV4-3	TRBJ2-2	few	CASSQDLEPGSWNTGELFF	TGCGCCAGCAGCCAAGATCTGGAACCAGGGAGTTGGAACACCGGGGAGCTGTTTTTT
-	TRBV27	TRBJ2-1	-	CASSVSGASYNEQFF	TGTGCCAGCAGTGTGTCAGGGGCATCCTACAATGAGCAGTTCTTC
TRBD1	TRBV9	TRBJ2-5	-	CASSGTGTRETQYF	TGTGCCAGCAGCGGGACAGGGACTCGGGAGACCCAGTACTTC
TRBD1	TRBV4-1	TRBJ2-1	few	CASSPTGDEQFF	TGCGCCAGCAGCCCGACAGGGGATGAGCAGTTCTTC
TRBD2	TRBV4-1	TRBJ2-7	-	CASSQEQTSGVYEQYF	TGCGCCAGCAGCCAAGAGCAGACTAGCGGGGTCTACGAGCAGTACTTC
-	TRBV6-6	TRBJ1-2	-	CASSFERGSDGYTF	TGTGCCAGCAGTTTCGAGAGGGGTTCCGATGGCTACACCTTC
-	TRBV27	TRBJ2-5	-	CASSPPGGPGETQYF	TGTGCCAGCAGTCCCCCCGGAGGGCCCGGGGAGACCCAGTACTTC
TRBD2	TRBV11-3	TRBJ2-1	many	CASSPGTTNEQFF	TGTGCCAGCAGCCCCGGGACTACCAATGAGCAGTTCTTC
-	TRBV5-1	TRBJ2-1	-	CASSLRPGGPDNEQFF	TGCGCCAGCAGCTTGCGACCCGGGGGACCTGACAATGAGCAGTTCTTC
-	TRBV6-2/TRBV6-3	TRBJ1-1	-	CASSYGRWNTEAFF	TGTGCCAGCAGTTACGGCCGGTGGAACACTGAAGCTTTCTTT
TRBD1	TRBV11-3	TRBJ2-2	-	CASSPRDSPTGELFF	TGTGCCAGCAGCCCTAGGGACAGCCCAACCGGGGAGCTGTTTTTT
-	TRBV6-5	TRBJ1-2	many	CASSYVGEDLKRYGYTF	TGTGCCAGCAGTTACGTGGGAGAAGATTTGAAGAGGTATGGCTACACCTTC